This T cell receptor (beta chain) comes out of a study of shared clonotypes between healthy human individuals. The CDR3 spans 13 residues. Germline V CDR1 and CDR2: GTSNPN, SVGIG (reference sequence). Deletions cut 0 bases from V and 7 bases from J, with 10 bases between. The data were produced by immunoSEQ multiplex PCR, yet TCRdb's version contains in-frame clones alone and is incomplete. This sample has some 2,500,000 clones, with 85% to 95% found just once. This TCR was recovered from a man between 18 and 35 years old in good health. Some clones in this sample may be carry-over from other donors' samples. Sequences were obtained from naive CD4+ T cells from PBMCs. The subset: CD45RA+ positively selected. The J gene is TRBJ2-1, the V gene TRBV30; D is unresolved. CDR3 nucleotide sequence: TGTGCCTGGAGTGTAACCGAACGGAATGAGCAGTTCTTC. Translating gives CAWSVTERNEQFF.